This T cell receptor beta chain was identified in a study of blood T cells in healthy people across ages. On the study more broadly: With template switching, about one barcoded beta molecule was captured per two T cells. Points from the study as a whole: Among T cells, TCR beta diversity per million cells dropped roughly linearly as age rose. It was held that diversity estimates obtained from one million T cells represented underestimates.

This clonotype was counted between two and nine times. Its antigen is still unknown. The ends were cut back, 6 bases at V and 2 bases at J, with 14 bases in the middle. The germline V gene has CDR1 SQVTM and CDR2 ANQGSEA. The CDR3 contains 13 residues. The donors, all healthy, were Caucasians living in Russia, aged about 6 to 95. Sample-barcoded 5' priming and a J-beta primer mix drove a second PCR of 7 to 11 cycles. Via MiXCR, TCRdb re-called the 5' RACE reads, giving one row per CDR3 protein. The table includes hundreds of thousands of distinct CDR3 sequences, around three fifths detected once. This TCR derives from a middle-aged man in good health. The chain joins TRBV29-1 to TRBJ2-7; a weak D match, TRBD1 (5 bases). The specimen was blood. CDR3: CSVLDTATYEQYF. DNA of the CDR3: TGCAGCGTCCTGGACACGGCAACCTACGAGCAGTACTTC.